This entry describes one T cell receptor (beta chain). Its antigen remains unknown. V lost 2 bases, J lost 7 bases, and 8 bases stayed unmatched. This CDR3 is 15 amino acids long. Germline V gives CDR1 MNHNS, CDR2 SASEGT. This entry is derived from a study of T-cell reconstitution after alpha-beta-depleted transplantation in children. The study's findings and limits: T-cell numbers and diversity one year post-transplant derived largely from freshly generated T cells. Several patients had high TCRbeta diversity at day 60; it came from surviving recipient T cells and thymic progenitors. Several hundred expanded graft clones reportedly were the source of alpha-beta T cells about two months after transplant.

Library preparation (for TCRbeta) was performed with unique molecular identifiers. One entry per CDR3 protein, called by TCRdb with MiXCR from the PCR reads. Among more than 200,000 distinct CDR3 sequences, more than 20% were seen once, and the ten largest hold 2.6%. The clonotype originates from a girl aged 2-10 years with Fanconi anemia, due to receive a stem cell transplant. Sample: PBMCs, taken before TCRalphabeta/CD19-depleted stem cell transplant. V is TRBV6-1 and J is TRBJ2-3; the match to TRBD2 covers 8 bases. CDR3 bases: TGTGCCAGCAGTGAATGGGCGGGGGGCTGGAATACGCAGTATTTT. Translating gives CASSEWAGGWNTQYF.